This entry lists 31 T cell receptor beta chains sequenced from one sample in a study of Ad26.COV2.S vaccination and SARS-CoV-2 variants. Some clones are missing from TCRdb's copy, which holds only in-frame ones; the method was immunoSEQ multiplex PCR. The table lists roughly 400,000 clones, approximately 92% of them singletons. Treatment here: around 19 received Ad26.COV2.S at low or high dose, single or two shots; five or six received placebo; per-sample allocation not given. Sample collection was performed on day 63 after the first vaccine or placebo injection. Here the sequenced sample was peripheral blood, taken in a trial of Ad26.COV2.S vaccine versus placebo. These receptors originate from a person aged 18-65 years who received the Ad26.COV2.S COVID-19 vaccine or a placebo.

The table lists this clone with a few counts. V usage is TRBV7-2 and J usage is TRBJ2-1; 8 positions agree with TRBD2. This CDR3 is built from 14 residues. Germline CDR1 reads SGHTA; CDR2 reads FQGNSA. V lost 4 bases and J lost 4; bases outside the gene matches: 3. CDR3 sequence: CASSYGGVYNEQFF. The CDR3 DNA reads TGTGCCAGCAGCTACGGGGGGGTTTACAATGAGCAGTTCTTC.

The chain couples TRBV7-2 to TRBJ1-3; D gene ambiguous. This CDR3 has 13 residues. Trimming cost V 1 base and J 9 bases, with 10 bases left between them. Germline values: CDR1 SGHTA, CDR2 FQGNSA. CDR3 coding DNA: TGTGCCAGCAGCTTAGATCCGGCGAGCACCATATATTTT. The encoded protein is CASSLDPASTIYF.

The chain links TRBV7-9 to TRBJ2-5; 8 nucleotides match TRBD2. The J segment lost 5 bases and the V segment lost 3 bases, leaving 11 bases of the junction unmatched. CDR1 SEHNR and CDR2 FQNEAQ come from the germline V gene (reference sequence). The CDR3 sequence is 16 residues long. This CDR3 is CASSFLSGGRGETQYF. Written as DNA, the CDR3 is TGTGCCAGCAGCTTTCTAAGCGGGGGACGCGGGGAGACCCAGTACTTC.

The chain has TRBV28 and TRBJ2-7, with D perhaps TRBD1 (5 bases). V was shortened by 5 bases and J by 0 bases, with 17 bases between the two germline ends. Germline CDR1 MDHEN, CDR2 SYDVKM. CDR3 length equals 16 residues. The CDR3 region is CASSPPRATSSYEQYF. DNA for the CDR3: TGTGCCAGCAGTCCCCCCAGGGCCACGAGCTCCTACGAGCAGTACTTC.

The chain joins TRBV4-1 to TRBJ2-2; TRBD2 agrees at 9 bases. The CDR3 extends over 18 amino acids. From germline, CDR1 is MGHRA and CDR2 YSYEKL. The trim removed 2 bases at V and 2 bases at J, leaving 9 bases unmatched. The CDR3 protein is CASSQQTGSGGNTGELFF. As DNA, the CDR3 is TGCGCCAGCAGCCAACAAACCGGTAGCGGGGGAAACACCGGGGAGCTGTTTTTT.

The chain's CDR3 is CASSLAGTGELFF. CDR3 DNA: TGTGCCAGCAGTTTAGCAGGTACCGGGGAGCTGTTTTTT. V and J are TRBV12-3 or TRBV12-4 and TRBJ2-2; D unresolved. V lost 0 bases to trimming and J lost 5 bases, with 4 bases between them. The CDR3 has 13 residues.

This clone was recorded only once. The genes are TRBV5-6 and TRBJ1-2; tentative D call: TRBD1 (6 bases). Per the germline V gene, CDR1 is SGHDT and CDR2 is YYEEEE. The CDR3 loop spans 16 amino acids. Trimming cost V 2 bases and J 8 bases, with 22 bases left between them. The CDR3 spells CASSLGGSQHRLGYTF. Written as DNA, the CDR3 is TGTGCCAGCAGCTTAGGGGGGAGCCAGCACCGCTTGGGCTACACCTTC.

The rearrangement links TRBV7-2 to TRBJ1-5, with D perhaps matching TRBD1 (5 bases). Germline CDR1 and CDR2: SGHTA and FQGNSA. The CDR3 runs to 15 residues. V was cut by 4 bases and J by 4 bases, with 14 bases left in between. The CDR3 protein is CASSSRTGGNQPQHF. The CDR3 nucleotides are TGTGCCAGCAGCTCCCGGACGGGGGGAAATCAGCCCCAGCATTTT.

J is TRBJ2-1 and V is TRBV3-1 (or the pseudogene TRBV3-2), with a possible D match to TRBD2 (6 bases). This CDR3 has 18 residues. From germline, CDR1 is LGHDT and CDR2 YNNKEL (reference sequence). V was pared by 2 bases and J by 0 bases, with 17 bases between. CDR3 sequence: CASSQRVRGKSSYNEQFF. The DNA of the CDR3 is TGTGCCAGCAGCCAACGAGTTCGGGGGAAGAGCTCCTACAATGAGCAGTTCTTC.

The chain links TRBV6-1 to TRBJ2-3; D not resolved. The CDR3 is made up of 15 amino acids. Germline V gene lookup returns CDR1 MNHNS and CDR2 SASEGT. Trimming stripped 3 bases from V and 2 bases from J, with 12 bases between. The CDR3 coding sequence is TGTGCCAGCAGTGACCTCGGGTCCATCACAGATACGCAGTATTTT. It codes for CASSDLGSITDTQYF.

The chain employs TRBV21-1 and TRBJ2-1; TRBD2 is taken as the D call from the table, unchecked against the DNA. TRBV21-1 is a pseudogene locus. The CDR3 extends over 18 amino acids. DNA of the CDR3: TGTGCCAGCAGCAAAGGGAACGGGGGGGCCCTCCCCTACAATGAGCAGTTCTTC. It specifies CASSKGNGGALPYNEQFF.

The chain joins TRBV6-6 to TRBJ1-5; 7 bases are a match to TRBD1. Germline V gene sequence: CDR1 MNHNY, CDR2 SVGAGI (reference sequence). The CDR3 length is 15 residues. After removal of 4 bases from V and 2 bases from J, the junction contained 5 bases not matched to a gene. In DNA, the CDR3 is TGTGCCAGCAGTTCAGCTACAGGGGGCAATCAGCCCCAGCATTTT. This translates into CASSSATGGNQPQHF.

V and J are TRBV5-4 and TRBJ2-7; 8 bases agree with TRBD2. With 2 bases clipped from V and 3 bases from J, the junction kept 10 bases outside the gene matches. This CDR3 is built from 16 residues. Germline CDR1 SGHNT, CDR2 YYREEE (reference sequence). The CDR3 spells CASSFLIPGLGYEQYF. DNA for the CDR3: TGTGCCAGCAGCTTCCTCATACCGGGACTAGGCTACGAGCAGTACTTC.

The CDR3, as DNA: TGTGCCACCAGCAGAGATAGGACAGTTTCCTACGAGCAGTACTTC. Translated, it gives CATSRDRTVSYEQYF. This chain connects TRBV15 to TRBJ2-7; D might be TRBD1 (6 bases). This CDR3 is built from 15 residues. V was trimmed by 0 bases and J by 1 base, leaving 10 bases between them. The germline gives CDR1 LNHNV, CDR2 YYDKDF (reference sequence).

CDR3 region: CASSGPPSGYGYTF. Written as DNA, the CDR3 is TGTGCCAGCAGCGGACCGCCTTCTGGTTATGGCTACACCTTC. V is TRBV2 and J is TRBJ1-2; no clear D gene. This CDR3 comprises 14 residues. Trimming shortened V by 6 bases and J by 5 bases, and 16 bases separated the two germline ends. CDR1 is SNHLY and CDR2 is FYNNEI in the germline V gene.

The chain uses TRBV6-1 and TRBJ2-1; D uncertain. CDR3 size: 14 residues. V lost 4 bases to trimming and J lost 0 bases, with 7 bases between them. Germline assignment: CDR1 MNHNS and CDR2 SASEGT. The CDR3 sequence is CASSAASSYNEQFF. The CDR3 DNA reads TGTGCCAGCAGTGCAGCGAGCTCCTACAATGAGCAGTTCTTC.

The chain uses TRBV7-2 and TRBJ1-1; D remains ambiguous. The ends were cut back, 5 bases at V and 11 bases at J, with 24 bases in the middle. CDR1 SGHTA and CDR2 FQGNSA come from the germline V gene. The CDR3 runs to 15 residues. The CDR3 DNA sequence: TGTGCCAGCAGCCCTCGCGGGGTTAACACGATGGGCGCTTTCTTT. It yields the protein CASSPRGVNTMGAFF.

CDR3 in DNA: TGCGCCAGCAGCCACACGGACAGGGCTGGCACTGAAGCTTTCTTT. Translated: CASSHTDRAGTEAFF. This chain uses TRBV4-3 with TRBJ1-1, with 8 bases that match TRBD1. The CDR3 length is 15 residues. The germline gives CDR1 LGHNA, CDR2 YSLEER. The J segment lost 4 bases and the V segment lost 3 bases, leaving 7 bases of the junction unmatched.

The chain links TRBV28 to TRBJ1-4; 7 bases line up with TRBD1. CDR3 length: 14 residues. The V gene end was trimmed by 5 bases and the J gene end by 8 bases; junction bases not matched to a gene: 8. Germline V lookup: CDR1 MDHEN, CDR2 SYDVKM. For the CDR3, the DNA is TGTGCCAGCAGTCCTTCTGGGACAGACGAAAAACTGTTTTTT. Translating it yields CASSPSGTDEKLFF. The full variable domain, its missing parts supplied by reference TRBV28 and TRBJ1-4, is DVKVTQSSRYLVKRTGEKVFLECVQDMDHENMFWYRQDPGLGLRLIYFSYDVKMKEKGDIPEGYSVSREKKERFSLILESASTNQTSMYLCASSPSGTDEKLFFGSGTQLSVL.

This chain joins TRBV18 and TRBJ1-1; weak D call: TRBD1 (6 bases). V was clipped by 6 bases and J by 5 bases, with 16 bases between them. Germline V lookup: CDR1 KGHSH, CDR2 LQKENI. The CDR3 loop spans 14 amino acids. The DNA of the CDR3 is TGTGCCAGCTCGCACGACAGGCTAGGGACTGAAGCTTTCTTT. It specifies CASSHDRLGTEAFF.

V is TRBV6-6 and J is TRBJ1-5; D might be TRBD1 (6 bases). This CDR3 has 16 residues. CDR1 is MNHNY and CDR2 is SVGAGI in the germline V gene (reference sequence). Trimming shortened V by 6 bases and J by 5 bases, and 20 bases separated the two germline ends. The CDR3 loop is CASSHPVPGADQPQHF. CDR3 nucleotides: TGTGCCAGCAGCCACCCCGTGCCAGGGGCGGATCAGCCCCAGCATTTT.

The chain is built from TRBV27 and TRBJ2-2; D unresolved. There are 11 residues in the CDR3. Germline CDR1 reads MNHEY; CDR2 reads SMNVEV (reference sequence). V was pared by 3 bases and J by 6 bases, with 2 bases between. This CDR3 reads CASSFAGELFF. CDR3 sequence (DNA): TGTGCCAGCAGTTTCGCCGGGGAGCTGTTTTTT.

The gene calls are TRBV9 and TRBJ2-5, with 7 bases lining up with TRBD2. This CDR3 has 15 residues. V shed 4 bases and J 5 bases; nucleotides not matched to a gene: 11. Germline CDR1 and CDR2: SGDLS and YYNGEE. CDR3 DNA sequence: TGTGCCAGCAGCCCCAGCGGGGTACGTCCCGAGACCCAGTACTTC. This codes for CASSPSGVRPETQYF. The entire variable domain, with the rest obtained from reference TRBV9 and TRBJ2-5, is as follows: DSGVTQTPKHLITATGQRVTLRCSPRSGDLSVYWYQQSLDQGLQFLIQYYNGEERAKGNILERFSAQQFPDLHSELNLSSLELGDSALYFCASSPSGVRPETQYFGPGTRLLVL.

This clone was seen only once. V is TRBV11-2 and J is TRBJ1-4; D uncertain. Deletions cut 5 bases from V and 0 bases from J, with 10 bases between. CDR3 length equals 15 residues. The germline CDR1 and CDR2 sequences are SGHAT and FQNNGV. CDR3 DNA: TGTGCCAGCAGCAAAAGACGTCCAACTAATGAAAAACTGTTTTTT. Amino acid sequence: CASSKRRPTNEKLFF.

CDR3 bases: TGCGCCAGCAGCCAAGGTAGTTCAGAGCCCTACGAGCAGTACTTC. It specifies CASSQGSSEPYEQYF. The chain carries TRBV4-3 and TRBJ2-7; D not resolved. The CDR3 has 15 amino acids. V was trimmed by 1 base and J by 2 bases, leaving 12 bases between them. Per the germline V gene, CDR1 is LGHNA and CDR2 is YSLEER.

The J gene is TRBJ2-3, the V gene TRBV7-9; maybe TRBD2 (7 bases). V was pared by 8 bases and J by 4 bases, with 16 bases between. Germline V gives CDR1 SEHNR, CDR2 FQNEAQ (reference sequence). This CDR3 is built from 14 residues. In DNA form, the CDR3 reads TGTGCCAGCGATAAGGGGGGGCTCCCAGATACGCAGTATTTT. Translation: CASDKGGLPDTQYF.

The chain links TRBV7-2 to TRBJ1-2; D not certain. CDR3 length equals 13 residues. Between the trimmed V and J ends, which lost 1 base and 3 bases, there was a span of 6 bases. From germline, CDR1 is SGHTA and CDR2 FQGNSA. The CDR3 DNA reads TGTGCCAGCAGCTTAGGGCCCGACTATGGCTACACCTTC. It is translated as CASSLGPDYGYTF.

The chain recombines TRBV10-2 with TRBJ2-3; no clear D gene. Trimming cost V 5 bases and J 0 bases, with 15 bases left between them. The V gene's germline CDR1 is WSHSY and CDR2 SAAADI. This CDR3 spans 16 amino acids. The CDR3 DNA follows: TGCGCCAGCAGTACCCACCACGCACCGAGCACAGATACGCAGTATTTT. It encodes CASSTHHAPSTDTQYF.

The rearrangement uses TRBV20-1 and TRBJ1-1; TRBD1 might be the D (5 bases). V lost 3 bases and J lost 1, with 15 bases in between. There are 15 residues in the CDR3. Germline V lookup: CDR1 DFQATT, CDR2 SNEGSKA (reference sequence). This CDR3 reads CSASTGYQGNTEAFF. In nucleotides, the CDR3 is TGCAGTGCTAGTACGGGCTATCAGGGGAACACTGAAGCTTTCTTT.

A few counts support this clone. The chain recombines TRBV2 with TRBJ1-3, with D uncertain. V lost 0 bases to trimming and J lost 3 bases, with 9 bases between them. CDR3 length: 15 residues. Germline V CDR1 and CDR2: SNHLY, FYNNEI. In DNA, the CDR3 is TGTGCCAGCAGTGAAGCGCGCACATTTGGAAACACCATATATTTT. Protein sequence: CASSEARTFGNTIYF.

The chain uses TRBV4-2 and TRBJ2-3; TRBD1 matches 7 bases. V dropped 0 bases and J dropped 0; count of bases not matched to a gene: 9. Germline CDR1 and CDR2: LGHNA and YNFKEQ. CDR3 length: 18 residues. CDR3 amino acids: CASSQDGSAGGSTDTQYF. The CDR3 nucleotides read TGTGCCAGCAGCCAAGATGGCTCAGCAGGGGGTAGCACAGATACGCAGTATTTT.